A single sample gave rise to the 10 T cell receptor beta chains below, sequenced in a study of T cell responses to AZD1222 COVID-19 vaccine. Here immunoSEQ multiplex PCR was the method, and the copy in TCRdb shows in-frame clones only, minus some. This table has around 270,000 clones, around 92% appearing once. The starting material was peripheral blood, obtained 28 days after the second AZD1222 dose. All receptors come from an adult who received the AZD1222 COVID-19 vaccine.

The chain uses TRBV10-3 and TRBJ1-2; D perhaps matches TRBD1 (5 bases). V was trimmed by 11 bases and J by 8 bases, leaving 15 bases between them. Germline CDR1 is ENHRY and CDR2 is SYGVKD. The CDR3 has 11 residues. The DNA for the CDR3 is TGTGCCTCCAAGGGGCCCGGGGGCTACACCTTC. This encodes CASKGPGGYTF.

The chain carries TRBV2 and TRBJ2-3, with 13 bases lining up with TRBD2. The V and J ends lost 7 bases and 6 bases, in that order; junction bases with no gene match: 10. CDR1 and CDR2 (germline): SNHLY, FYNNEI. There are 16 residues in the CDR3. The CDR3 DNA reads TGTGCCAGCAAATTTACTAGCGGGGGGGCTTCGGATACGCAGTATTTT. Translation: CASKFTSGGASDTQYF.

The V call is TRBV4-2, the J call TRBJ1-2; a possible D gene is TRBD1 (6 bases). Germline V gene sequence: CDR1 LGHNA, CDR2 YNFKEQ. Trimming cost V 4 bases and J 7 bases, with 22 bases left between them. The CDR3 is made up of 16 amino acids. The CDR3: CASSPSAGTHQGGYTF. The CDR3 DNA sequence: TGTGCCAGCAGCCCGTCCGCCGGGACACACCAGGGTGGCTACACCTTC.

The CDR3 loop is CASSLVAGLGETQYF. The CDR3 DNA sequence: TGTGCCAGCAGCTTAGTAGCGGGACTCGGAGAGACCCAGTACTTC. The chain employs TRBV7-9 and TRBJ2-5, with 8 bases identical to TRBD2. The trim removed 1 base at V and 4 bases at J, leaving 5 bases unmatched. Looked up from germline, CDR1 is SEHNR and CDR2 is FQNEAQ (reference sequence). CDR3 length: 15 residues. Supplemented by reference TRBV7-9 and TRBJ2-5, the full variable domain reads DTGVSQNPRHKITKRGQNVTFRCDPISEHNRLYWYRQTLGQGPEFLTYFQNEAQLEKSRLLSDRFSAERPKGSFSTLEIQRTEQGDSAMYLCASSLVAGLGETQYFGPGTRLLVL.

The rearrangement joins TRBV7-3 to TRBJ2-1; TRBD1 matches 8 bases. Trimming cost V 1 base and J 7 bases; bases outside gene matches: 9. This CDR3 contains 16 residues. In germline, CDR1 is SGHTA, CDR2 FQGTGA. The CDR3 sequence: CASSLKDREFVNEQFF. The CDR3 DNA is TGTGCCAGCAGCTTAAAGGACAGGGAATTTGTGAATGAGCAGTTCTTC.

The chain combines TRBV7-3 with TRBJ2-7, with D possibly matching TRBD1 (5 bases). The CDR3 sequence is 14 residues long. Germline V lookup: CDR1 SGHTA, CDR2 FQGTGA. V lost 5 bases to trimming and J lost 6 bases, with 17 bases between them. CDR3 region: CASSPFPDQGEQYF. The CDR3 DNA reads TGTGCCAGCAGCCCCTTTCCAGATCAGGGCGAGCAGTACTTC.

The J gene is TRBJ1-4, the V gene TRBV7-9; 7 bases match TRBD1. V was clipped by 4 bases and J by 7 bases; unmatched bases: 6. The V gene's germline CDR1 is SEHNR and CDR2 FQNEAQ (reference sequence). The CDR3 is made up of 14 amino acids. The CDR3, as DNA: TGTGCCAGCAGCTCCTCGGACAGGATTGAAAAACTGTTTTTT. Amino acid sequence: CASSSSDRIEKLFF.

This clone was seen a single time. This chain links TRBV7-8 with TRBJ1-4, with 9 bases that match TRBD1. The CDR3 sequence is 19 residues long. Germline V CDR1 and CDR2: SGHVS, FQNEAQ. The junction had 12 bases not matched to a gene; V was cut back by 4 bases and J by 0 bases. This chain's CDR3 is CASSSNRDRDFATNEKLFF. CDR3 DNA: TGTGCCAGCAGCTCCAACCGGGACAGGGACTTTGCAACTAATGAAAAACTGTTTTTT.

The chain joins TRBV19 to TRBJ2-7; TRBD2 agrees at 9 bases. V lost 4 bases to trimming and J lost 0 bases; unmatched junction nucleotides: 4. Germline CDR1 is LNHDA and CDR2 is SQIVND (reference sequence). The CDR3 sequence is 15 residues long. Written as DNA, the CDR3 is TGTGCCAGTAGTACCTATAGCGGGAGCTCCTACGAGCAGTACTTC. The encoded protein is CASSTYSGSSYEQYF. The complete variable domain, with remaining parts taken from reference TRBV19 and TRBJ2-7, reads DGGITQSPKYLFRKEGQNVTLSCEQNLNHDAMYWYRQDPGQGLRLIYYSQIVNDFQKGDIAEGYSVSREKKESFPLTVTSAQKNPTAFYLCASSTYSGSSYEQYFGPGTRLTVT.

The chain combines TRBV11-2 with TRBJ2-7; 7 nucleotides align to TRBD1. The V segment lost 4 bases and the J segment 3 bases; nucleotides outside the gene matches: 6. Germline CDR1 SGHAT, CDR2 FQNNGV. The CDR3 sequence is 14 residues long. The CDR3 bases are TGTGCCAGCAGCTCCTACAGGGGTGGCTACGAGCAGTACTTC. This gives the protein CASSSYRGGYEQYF.